Following are 29 T cell receptor beta chains from one sample sequenced in a study of shared clonotypes between healthy human individuals (dated by TCRdb to about 2020). The library was produced with the immunoSEQ multiplex PCR assay. TCRdb retrieved this table from immuneACCESS and kept in-frame rearrangements only. Not all clones are present; in checked studies, unresolved V genes account for under half, and no reason is known for the remainder. Counted in this sample were over a million clones; less than 99% of them appeared once. Jointly, the top ten make up approximately 0.4% of the sample. The material sequenced was naive CD4+ T cells sorted from blood. The sample's cell subset or site label is to be understood as: CD45RA+ positively selected. Receptors originate from a man aged 25 to 45 in good health.

The chain carries TRBV29-1 and TRBJ1-3; TRBD1 agrees at 8 bases. The CDR3 runs to 13 residues. Germline values: CDR1 SQVTM, CDR2 ANQGSEA. The V and J ends lost 7 bases and 4 bases, in that order; junction bases with no gene match: 6. CDR3 nucleotide sequence: TGCAGCGCCCAGGGGGCGGTCGGAAACACCATATATTTT. It yields the protein CSAQGAVGNTIYF.

The genes are TRBV2 and TRBJ1-5, with D uncertain. Germline lookup yields CDR1 SNHLY and CDR2 FYNNEI. Trimming stripped 6 bases from V and 1 base from J, with 13 bases between. CDR3 length: 15 residues. The CDR3 sequence is CASSGSFGSNQPQHF. Written as DNA, the CDR3 is TGTGCCAGCAGCGGGAGTTTCGGGAGCAATCAGCCCCAGCATTTT.

CDR3 nucleotide sequence: TGTGCCAGCGAGCGAGCACCTTACAATGAGCAGTTCTTC. This sequence encodes CASERAPYNEQFF. V gene TRBV28 combines with J gene TRBJ2-1, with D uncertain. Trimming cost V 8 bases and J 4 bases, with 12 bases left between them. CDR3 length equals 13 residues. Germline V gives CDR1 MDHEN, CDR2 SYDVKM.

The chain carries TRBV16 and TRBJ1-5, with TRBD1 identical over 7 bases. The V gene's germline CDR1 is KGHSY and CDR2 FQNENV. The J segment lost 3 bases and the V segment lost 0 bases, leaving 14 bases of the junction unmatched. This CDR3 comprises 19 residues. The CDR3 DNA reads as TGTGCCAGCAGCCAATCCGTTCGACAGGGATATGGCAACAATCAGCCCCAGCATTTT. Amino acid sequence: CASSQSVRQGYGNNQPQHF.

The chain has TRBV30 and TRBJ1-2, with 9 bases aligning to TRBD1. V was pared by 5 bases and J by 8 bases, with 9 bases of the junction left unmatched. This CDR3 contains 13 residues. CDR1 is GTSNPN, CDR2 SVGIG, per germline (reference sequence). The CDR3 nucleotides read TGTGCCTGGCTCCTGGACAGGGGCTCCGGCTACACCTTC. This translates into CAWLLDRGSGYTF.

The V and J genes are TRBV10-3 and TRBJ2-7; the D call may be TRBD1 or TRBD2 (5 bases each). The ends were cut back, 4 bases at V and 3 bases at J, with 19 bases in the middle. The CDR3 is made up of 16 amino acids. The germline V gene has CDR1 ENHRY and CDR2 SYGVKD. The DNA of the CDR3 is TGTGCCATCAGTGTTGCGGTGGGGCTAGCAGTCTACGAGCAGTACTTC. The encoded protein is CAISVAVGLAVYEQYF.

As regards this clone: The sample has other DNA sequences that encode this CDR3 too. The chain links TRBV5-4 to TRBJ2-3; D gene ambiguous. The V end lost 0 bases, the J end lost 6 bases, and 5 bases lay between the germline ends. Germline CDR1 and CDR2: SGHNT and YYREEE (reference sequence). CDR3 size: 12 residues. Here the CDR3 reads CASSLVGDTQYF. The CDR3 region has the DNA TGTGCCAGCAGCTTGGTGGGGGATACGCAGTATTTT.

This clone was observed a single time. The rearrangement links TRBV21-1 to TRBJ1-3; the table's D call of TRBD1 was not tested on the DNA. TRBV21-1 is given as a pseudogene. This CDR3 comprises 18 residues. This CDR3 is CASSKQPSPLTSGNTIYF. CDR3 in DNA: TGTGCCAGCAGTAAACAACCCAGTCCATTAACGTCTGGAAACACCATATATTTT.

The rearrangement joins TRBV7-9 to TRBJ1-1; weak D call: TRBD1 (6 bases). CDR1 is SEHNR, CDR2 FQNEAQ, per germline (reference sequence). The CDR3 spans 15 residues. The V end was cut by 7 bases, the J end by 5 bases, with 20 bases between. The CDR3 reads CASTSPQGIGTEAFF. The CDR3 DNA sequence: TGTGCCAGCACCAGTCCACAGGGTATCGGGACTGAAGCTTTCTTT.

The chain links TRBV11-2 to TRBJ1-4; D may be TRBD1 (6 bases). Trimming took 4 bases from V and 5 from J, leaving 17 bases between them. CDR1 SGHAT and CDR2 FQNNGV come from the germline V gene. CDR3 size: 16 residues. CDR3 sequence: CASSSMKRTVNEKLFF. In DNA, the CDR3 is TGTGCCAGCAGCTCTATGAAGAGGACAGTCAATGAAAAACTGTTTTTT.

The chain joins TRBV18 to TRBJ2-5; TRBD1 agrees at 7 bases. Germline CDR1 reads KGHSH; CDR2 reads LQKENI. The V and J ends lost 1 base and 3 bases, in that order; junction bases with no gene match: 14. The CDR3 totals 18 residues. CDR3 protein: CASSPRQGGSTKKETQYF. CDR3 in DNA: TGTGCCAGCTCACCACGACAGGGTGGATCGACGAAGAAAGAGACCCAGTACTTC.

The chain recombines TRBV29-1 with TRBJ2-5; tentatively, D is TRBD1 (6 bases). Trimming took 7 bases from V and 3 from J, leaving 12 bases between them. The CDR3 consists of 12 residues. CDR1 SQVTM and CDR2 ANQGSEA come from the germline V gene. For the CDR3, the DNA is TGCAGCGGGAGGACAGCGGAAGAGACCCAGTACTTC. Translating gives CSGRTAEETQYF. Drawing the rest from reference TRBV29-1 and TRBJ2-5, the complete variable domain is SAVISQKPSRDICQRGTSLTIQCQVDSQVTMMFWYRQQPGQSLTLIATANQGSEATYESGFVIDKFPISRPNLTFSTLTVSNMSPEDSSIYLCSGRTAEETQYFGPGTRLLVL.

The chain is built from TRBV11-3 and TRBJ2-7; tentatively, D is TRBD2 (5 bases). CDR3 length: 12 amino acids. Germline CDR1 and CDR2: SGHNT and YENEEA. V lost 2 bases, J lost 6 bases, and 8 bases lay in between. CDR3 DNA: TGTGCCAGCAGCTTAACGGGGTCCGAGCAGTACTTC. This codes for CASSLTGSEQYF.

This chain joins TRBV9 and TRBJ2-1; D is uncertain. V lost 1 base to trimming and J lost 12 bases, with 11 bases between them. The germline CDR1 and CDR2 sequences are SGDLS and YYNGEE. CDR3 length: 12 residues. CDR3 nucleotide sequence: TGTGCCAGCAGCGTACCCACCGGGCGGCAGTTCTTC. This gives the protein CASSVPTGRQFF.

V and J are TRBV11-3 and TRBJ2-7; 10 nucleotides align to TRBD1. With V trimmed by 3 bases and J by 3 bases, 2 bases remained unmatched. This CDR3 is built from 14 residues. The germline V gene encodes CDR1 SGHNT and CDR2 YENEEA. The CDR3 sequence is CASSLDRGVYEQYF. CDR3 DNA sequence: TGTGCCAGCAGCTTGGACAGGGGGGTCTACGAGCAGTACTTC.

The genes are TRBV10-3 and TRBJ2-7; D unresolved. V dropped 8 bases and J dropped 4 bases, with 12 bases sitting between them. The CDR3 runs to 12 residues. The germline gives CDR1 ENHRY, CDR2 SYGVKD. The CDR3 loop reads CAIGPRGYEQYF. In DNA, the CDR3 is TGTGCCATCGGACCCCGCGGTTACGAGCAGTACTTC.

This clone came up once. The chain couples TRBV27 to TRBJ2-7; the match to TRBD1 covers 9 bases. The junction had 8 bases not matched to a gene; V was cut back by 9 bases and J by 5 bases. The germline V gene has CDR1 MNHEY and CDR2 SMNVEV (reference sequence). The length of the CDR3 is 13 residues. The CDR3 bases are TGTGCCAGGAACCGGGACAGGGTCCACGAGCAGTACTTC. Its protein product is CARNRDRVHEQYF.

This chain uses TRBV13 with TRBJ1-2; D might be TRBD1 (6 bases). There are 24 residues in the CDR3. Trimming stripped 0 bases from V and 2 bases from J, with 37 bases between. The V gene's germline CDR1 is PRHDT and CDR2 FYEKMQ (reference sequence). Written as DNA, the CDR3 is TGTGCCAGCAGCTTAGGAAATGAACAGGGTTACTGGGCTAACCTCGAGAAGTTAAACTATGGCTACACCTTC. This codes for CASSLGNEQGYWANLEKLNYGYTF.

The chain carries TRBV6-5 and TRBJ2-7; 7 nucleotides agree with TRBD2. This CDR3 has 15 amino acids. V lost 2 bases, J lost 4 bases, and 8 bases stayed unmatched. The germline V gene encodes CDR1 MNHEY and CDR2 SVGAGI. CDR3 nucleotides: TGTGCCAGCAGTTACGGGGGAGGGTTGGCATACGAGCAGTACTTC. The encoded protein is CASSYGGGLAYEQYF.

The CDR3 protein is CASSTRDPSNQPQHF. DNA for the CDR3: TGTGCCAGTAGTACCCGGGACCCTAGCAATCAGCCCCAGCATTTT. The genes are TRBV19 and TRBJ1-5; possibly TRBD1 for D (5 bases). CDR1 is LNHDA and CDR2 is SQIVND in the germline V gene (reference sequence). CDR3 length: 15 residues. V gave up 4 bases and J gave up 0 bases, with 10 bases separating them.

V gene TRBV5-1 combines with J gene TRBJ2-6, with D perhaps assigned TRBD1 or TRBD2 (5 bases each). The germline V and J ends were trimmed by 3 bases and 3 bases, with 16 bases remaining between them. The CDR3 length is 17 residues. Germline V CDR1 and CDR2: SGHRS, YFSETQ. The CDR3 reads CASSSGTGLFGANVLTF. In DNA, the CDR3 is TGCGCCAGCAGCTCTGGGACGGGCTTGTTTGGGGCCAACGTCCTGACTTTC.

V and J are TRBV9 and TRBJ1-3, with D unresolved. CDR1 and CDR2 (germline): SGDLS, YYNGEE. V was clipped by 0 bases and J by 2 bases, with 9 bases between them. The CDR3 is 15 amino acids. This CDR3 reads CASSVAAGAGNTIYF. Written as DNA, the CDR3 is TGTGCCAGCAGCGTAGCCGCAGGAGCTGGAAACACCATATATTTT.

V usage is TRBV27 and J usage is TRBJ1-5; 8 bases map to TRBD1. The V gene's germline CDR1 is MNHEY and CDR2 SMNVEV (reference sequence). The ends lost 4 bases at V and 2 bases at J; junction bases unmatched: 10. The CDR3 runs 17 residues. The CDR3 sequence is CASSSYTQGVGNQPQHF. The CDR3 DNA reads as TGTGCCAGCAGTTCATACACACAGGGGGTGGGCAATCAGCCCCAGCATTTT.

J is TRBJ2-3 and V is TRBV7-3, with 7 bases aligning to TRBD2. Trimming removed 5 bases from V and 0 bases from J; junction bases left unmatched: 5. This CDR3 region has 15 residues. The germline V gene encodes CDR1 SGHTA and CDR2 FQGTGA. Here the CDR3 reads CASSPGGGSTDTQYF. CDR3 coding DNA: TGTGCCAGCAGCCCGGGGGGTGGCAGCACAGATACGCAGTATTTT.

This chain links TRBV27 with TRBJ2-1; D possibly corresponds to TRBD1 (6 bases). Trimming stripped 6 bases from V and 3 bases from J, with 15 bases between. Germline CDR1 is MNHEY and CDR2 is SMNVEV (reference sequence). CDR3 length: 15 residues. The CDR3 sequence: CASSLRQALYNEQFF. The CDR3 DNA sequence: TGTGCCAGCAGCCTTAGACAGGCCCTCTACAATGAGCAGTTCTTC.

The V gene is TRBV28, the J gene TRBJ2-6; D is possibly TRBD2 (6 bases). There are 16 residues in the CDR3. Deletions cut 6 bases from V and 2 bases from J, with 14 bases between. Germline V gene lookup returns CDR1 MDHEN and CDR2 SYDVKM. The CDR3 here is CASSPRGGTGANVLTF. The CDR3 nucleotides read TGTGCCAGCAGCCCGAGGGGCGGGACTGGGGCCAACGTCCTGACTTTC.

V usage is TRBV7-9 and J usage is TRBJ2-3, with TRBD2 matching 11 bases. V gave up 1 base and J gave up 2 bases; unmatched junction bases: 5. Germline assignment: CDR1 SEHNR and CDR2 FQNEAQ (reference sequence). This CDR3 contains 17 residues. The CDR3: CASSLGVAGGDTDTQYF. In DNA, the CDR3 is TGTGCCAGCAGCTTAGGCGTAGCGGGAGGGGACACAGATACGCAGTATTTT. Combining the CDR3 with reference TRBV7-9 and TRBJ2-3 gives the whole variable domain DTGVSQNPRHKITKRGQNVTFRCDPISEHNRLYWYRQTLGQGPEFLTYFQNEAQLEKSRLLSDRFSAERPKGSFSTLEIQRTEQGDSAMYLCASSLGVAGGDTDTQYFGPGTRLTVL.

The rearrangement joins TRBV15 to TRBJ2-1; the match to TRBD2 covers 9 bases. The trim removed 0 bases at V and 3 bases at J, leaving 12 bases unmatched. The CDR3 length is 19 residues. The germline CDR1 and CDR2 sequences are LNHNV and YYDKDF (reference sequence). The CDR3 here is CATSRDRWASGTNYNEQFF. The CDR3 DNA reads TGTGCCACCAGCAGAGATCGGTGGGCTAGCGGGACCAACTACAATGAGCAGTTCTTC. The full variable domain, its missing parts supplied by reference TRBV15 and TRBJ2-1, is DAMVIQNPRYQVTQFGKPVTLSCSQTLNHNVMYWYQQKSSQAPKLLFHYYDKDFNNEADTPDNFQSRRPNTSFCFLDIRSPGLGDTAMYLCATSRDRWASGTNYNEQFFGPGTRLTVL.

CDR3 sequence: CASMRGSGNTIYF. DNA for the CDR3: TGTGCCAGCATGCGGGGCTCTGGAAACACCATATATTTT. The chain uses TRBV6-5 and TRBJ1-3; no definite D call. Germline V gene lookup returns CDR1 MNHEY and CDR2 SVGAGI. V gave up 7 bases and J gave up 0 bases, with 7 bases separating them. The CDR3 has 13 amino acids.